The 18 T cell receptor gamma chains in this list originate from one sample, sequenced in a study of gamma delta lymphoproliferative disorders and STAT genes. Sequencing used genomic DNA taken from PBMCs of patients and controls. TCRdb re-analyzed the multiplex PCR reads via CATT. This sample has under 5,000 gamma-chain clones; approximately 6.5% occur once, and the top ten carry roughly 32%. The sequencing input was blood. These TCRs come from a human donor in good health.

J is TRGJP1 and V is TRGV4. No J gene was available from TCRdb, and it was assigned here by a germline match of the DNA. The germline CDR1 and CDR2 sequences are EGSTGY and YDSYTSSV. Trimming cost V 4 bases and J 15 bases; bases outside gene matches: 14. The CDR3 sequence is 13 residues long. CDR3 protein: CATWDGNWLVKIF. DNA for the CDR3: TGTGCCACCTGGGACGGCAACTGGTTGGTCAAGATATTT.

The table lists this clone with many counts. The V call is TRGV9, the J call TRGJ1 or TRGJ2. TCRdb does not report a J gene; here it was assigned by matching the DNA to germline references. The V and J ends lost 0 bases and 4 bases, in that order; junction bases with no gene match: 12. CDR1 is GITISATS, CDR2 ISYDGTV, per germline (reference sequence). The CDR3 loop spans 16 amino acids. In nucleotides, the CDR3 is TGTGCCTTGTGGGAGGTGCTCCGATCCCAATATTATAAGAAACTCTTT. This codes for CALWEVLRSQYYKKLF.

By share of the sample, this clone is medium-sized (0.01 to 0.1%). V usage is TRGV10 and J usage is TRGJ1 or TRGJ2. TCRdb lists no J gene, so it was determined here by aligning the DNA to germline. TRGV10 is an ORF; its function is uncertain. V shed 8 bases, J shed 11 bases, and the junction held 13 bases outside the gene matches. CDR3 length equals 12 residues. DNA for the CDR3: TGTGCTGCGTGGGATCGGCCCGCGGAGAAACTCTTT. It encodes CAAWDRPAEKLF.

Note on this clone: The TCRdb protein, from a much larger clone, departs from this DNA's translation at residue 10, likely by read error; the protein shown derives from the DNA. The J segment was not called; the V segment is TRGV8. Germline CDR1 and CDR2: VENAVY and YDSYNSRV. CDR3 length equals 12 residues. CDR3 coding DNA: TGTGCCACCTGGAAATTTTATTATAAGAGACTCTTT. This gives the protein CATWKFYYKRLF.

This clone has at least ten counts. This chain joins TRGV9 and TRGJ1 or TRGJ2. TCRdb is silent on the J gene; assignment here came from matching the DNA to germline. Germline CDR1 GITISATS, CDR2 ISYDGTV (reference sequence). The CDR3 loop spans 16 amino acids. The J segment lost 3 bases and the V segment lost 0 bases, leaving 11 bases of the junction unmatched. DNA of the CDR3: TGTGCCTTGTGGGAGGTGCATCGGCAGTTTTATTATAAGAAACTCTTT. This sequence encodes CALWEVHRQFYYKKLF.

The table lists this clone with a few counts. The chain employs TRGV2 and TRGJ1 or TRGJ2. In the absence of a J gene in TCRdb, the DNA was matched to germline to assign it here. Germline V gene data show CDR1 as EGSNGY and CDR2 as YDSYNSKV. The length of the CDR3 is 12 residues. J lost 4 bases, V lost 4 bases, and 4 bases had no gene match. The CDR3, as DNA: TGTGCCACCTGGGAAAACTATTATAAGAAACTCTTT. It codes for CATWENYYKKLF.

This clone was observed many times. The sample carries other DNA sequences with the same CDR3. The chain couples TRGV10 to TRGJ1 or TRGJ2. TCRdb records no J gene; here it was assigned by comparing the DNA to germline. TRGV10 belongs to the ORF category, with a function that is uncertain. The CDR3 consists of 10 residues. Unmatched junction bases numbered 1, after V lost 8 bases and J lost 5 bases. This CDR3 reads CAAWDYKKLF. CDR3 nucleotides: TGTGCTGCGTGGGATTATAAGAAACTCTTT.

This clone is termed medium-sized. The chain is built from TRGV8 and TRGJ1 or TRGJ2. The J gene, missing from TCRdb, was assigned here through DNA to germline matching. The CDR3 has 15 residues. V shed 3 bases and J 0 bases; nucleotides not matched to a gene: 8. Germline V gene lookup returns CDR1 VENAVY and CDR2 YDSYNSRV. Here the CDR3 DNA reads TGTGCCACCTGGGATTCTACTCAGAATTATTATAAGAAACTCTTT. This encodes CATWDSTQNYYKKLF.

This clone qualifies as medium-sized. V and J are TRGV10 and TRGJ1 or TRGJ2. No J gene was available from TCRdb, and it was assigned here by a germline match of the DNA. TRGV10 is an ORF, and what it does is uncertain. The V and J ends lost 7 bases and 6 bases, in that order; junction bases with no gene match: 1. This CDR3 is 10 amino acids long. The CDR3 coding sequence is TGTGCTGCGTGGTCTTATAAGAAACTCTTT. Translating it yields CAAWSYKKLF.

This clone was seen many times. The DNA is omitted, as the CDR3 cannot be located on it reliably, and the CDR3 follows TCRdb's listing. The V gene is listed as TRGV5P; no J gene was called. TRGV5P is annotated as a pseudogene. A total of 11 residues make up the CDR3, ends included. CDR3: CATWGRGAKLF.

By proportion, this clone is medium-sized. This rearrangement joins TRGV4 to TRGJ1 or TRGJ2. TCRdb records no J gene; here it was assigned by comparing the DNA to germline. V lost 2 bases to trimming and J lost 10 bases; unmatched junction nucleotides: 8. There are 12 residues in the CDR3. Germline assignment: CDR1 EGSTGY and CDR2 YDSYTSSV. CDR3: CATWDALEKKLF. The CDR3 coding sequence is TGTGCCACCTGGGATGCGCTGGAGAAGAAACTCTTT.

By proportion, this clone is medium-sized. This chain joins TRGV10 and TRGJP1. TCRdb supplies no J gene; here it was assigned by aligning the nucleotide sequence to germline. TRGV10 is an ORF for which the function is uncertain. The CDR3 covers 15 residues. V shed 8 bases and J 0 bases; nucleotides not matched to a gene: 7. The CDR3 protein is CAAWLVYTTGWFKIF. In DNA form, the CDR3 reads TGTGCTGCGTGGCTAGTATATACCACTGGTTGGTTCAAGATATTT.

In its sample, this clone was seen many times. The CDR3 is CATWENKKLF. CDR3 sequence (DNA): TGTGCCACCTGGGAAAATAAGAAACTCTTT. V usage is TRGV4 and J usage is TRGJ1 or TRGJ2. TCRdb supplies no J gene; here it was assigned by aligning the nucleotide sequence to germline. With V trimmed by 4 bases and J by 8 bases, 2 bases remained unmatched. The length of the CDR3 is 10 residues. Germline lookup yields CDR1 EGSTGY and CDR2 YDSYTSSV.

Sample share makes this clone medium-sized (0.01 to 0.1%). The rearrangement links TRGV2 to TRGJP2. Since TCRdb gives no J gene, matching the DNA to germline was used here to assign it. Unmatched junction bases numbered 11, after V lost 2 bases and J lost 2 bases. The CDR3 length is 17 residues. In germline, CDR1 is EGSNGY, CDR2 YDSYNSKV. CDR3 in amino acids: CATWDAALRSSDWIKTF. The CDR3 DNA reads TGTGCCACCTGGGACGCCGCTTTGAGGAGTAGTGATTGGATCAAGACGTTT.

This clone was counted ten times or more. The sample contains more than one DNA sequence encoding this CDR3. The chain links TRGV9 to TRGJ1 or TRGJ2. The J gene is not listed in TCRdb, so it was assigned here from a DNA match to germline. Germline CDR1 GITISATS, CDR2 ISYDGTV (reference sequence). CDR3 length equals 12 residues. The V and J ends lost 4 bases and 3 bases, in that order; junction bases with no gene match: 3. DNA for the CDR3: TGTGCCTTGTGGGAACCTTATTATAAGAAACTCTTT. Translated: CALWEPYYKKLF.

Ten or more counts support this clone. The chain joins TRGV8 to TRGJ1 or TRGJ2. Assignment of the J gene here rests on matching the DNA to germline, because TCRdb gives none. Trimming at V came to 4 bases and at J to 2 bases, leaving 2 bases not matched to a gene. The CDR3 has 12 amino acids. Looked up from germline, CDR1 is VENAVY and CDR2 is YDSYNSRV. This chain's CDR3 is CATWEDYYKKLF. The CDR3 region has the DNA TGTGCCACCTGGGAAGATTATTATAAGAAACTCTTT.

By share of the sample, this clone is medium-sized. V and J are TRGV10 and TRGJ1 or TRGJ2. Germline matching of the DNA provided the J gene here, since TCRdb leaves it blank. TRGV10 qualifies as an ORF whose function is uncertain. Trimming took 8 bases from V and 9 from J; bases not matched to a gene: 5. CDR3 length equals 10 residues. The chain's CDR3 is CAAWDCKKLF. The CDR3, as DNA: TGTGCTGCGTGGGATTGTAAGAAACTCTTT.

CDR3 loop: CAAWDHYRRPYKKLF. The CDR3 bases are TGTGCTGCGTGGGACCATTATCGGCGCCCCTATAAGAAACTCTTT. This chain connects TRGV10 to TRGJ1 or TRGJ2. TCRdb is silent on the J gene; assignment here came from matching the DNA to germline. TRGV10 is an ORF, and what it does is uncertain. The CDR3 sequence is 15 residues long. The ends lost 8 bases at V and 7 bases at J; junction bases unmatched: 18.